A selection of T cell receptor beta chains follows, all from one sample in a study of control samples from healthy donors and cancer patients. Profiled with immunoSEQ multiplex PCR; TCRdb holds only in-frame clones, not every one. In the table there are some 130,000 clones, around 90% of which are singletons. What was sequenced was blood. The receptors here all came from a man aged 18 to 29 in good health. Each CDR3 is given with its conserved first and last residue. D genes are given only for firm matches. The listing skips clone size in some rows; elsewhere it reads once, few, many or a size class.

V	size	J	D	DNA	CDR3
TRBV7-2	NA	TRBJ2-3	TRBD1	TGTGCCAGCAGCTTCAGGACAGGGGTCACAGATACGCAGTATTTT	CASSFRTGVTDTQYF
TRBV3-1/TRBV3-2	NA	TRBJ2-5	NA	TGTGCCAGCAGCGACCTAGTAGGGGAGACCCAGTACTTC	CASSDLVGETQYF
TRBV4-1	NA	TRBJ2-5	TRBD2	TGCGCCAGCAGCCAAGTGTCCGGGGGGGCAGAGACCCAGTACTTC	CASSQVSGGAETQYF
TRBV9	NA	TRBJ1-1	TRBD1	TGTGCCAGCAGCGTAGACCCGACAGGGTGGGACACTGAAGCTTTCTTT	CASSVDPTGWDTEAFF
TRBV6-5	NA	TRBJ2-2	NA	TGTGCCAGCAGAGCCGGGACAACAGACACCGGGGAGCTGTTTTTT	CASRAGTTDTGELFF
TRBV29-1	NA	TRBJ1-3	NA	TGCAGCGTTGGCCGGAGCTCTGGAAACACCATATATTTT	CSVGRSSGNTIYF
TRBV30	NA	TRBJ2-7	TRBD2	TGTGCCTGGAGCCGGCTAGCGGGGGCTGATGAGCAGTACTTC	CAWSRLAGADEQYF
TRBV29-1	NA	TRBJ1-6	NA	TGCAGCGTAAATTCACCCCTCCACTTT	CSVNSPLHF
TRBV7-3	NA	TRBJ2-3	NA	TGTGCCAGCAGCCTCGGGGGGCGCAGCACAGATACGCAGTATTTT	CASSLGGRSTDTQYF
TRBV29-1	NA	TRBJ1-2	NA	TGCAGCGTCGAAACCCGAGACTATGGCTACACCTTC	CSVETRDYGYTF
TRBV12-5	NA	TRBJ2-1	TRBD2	TGTGCTAGTGGTTTGGTCCATTTCACTAGCGGAGGAGGCAATGAGCAGTTCTTC	CASGLVHFTSGGGNEQFF
TRBV11-2	NA	TRBJ2-2	NA	TGTGCCAGCAGCCTTGTTCGGAGCGGGGAGCTGTTTTTT	CASSLVRSGELFF
TRBV14	NA	TRBJ1-1	NA	TGTGCCAGCAGCGTCTTTGAGAGTACTGAAGCTTTCTTT	CASSVFESTEAFF
TRBV29-1	NA	TRBJ2-1	TRBD2	TGCAGCGTCCCCGCGCTGGGACTAGCGTGGAATGAGCAGTTCTTC	CSVPALGLAWNEQFF
TRBV7-6	NA	TRBJ2-5	NA	TGTGCCAGCAGCTTACTAGGGGAGGAGACCCAGTACTTC	CASSLLGEETQYF
TRBV6-5	NA	TRBJ1-2	TRBD1	TGTGCCAGCAGTTGGGGACAGGGCAACTATGGCTACACCTTC	CASSWGQGNYGYTF
TRBV3-1/TRBV3-2	NA	TRBJ2-1	TRBD2	TGTGCCAGCAGCCCCACTAGCGGGGGGATGCCCAGTGAGCAGTTCTTC	CASSPTSGGMPSEQFF
TRBV10-2	NA	TRBJ2-5	NA	TGCGCCAGCAGCCAAGGGACCCAGGGGACCCAGTACTTC	CASSQGTQGTQYF
TRBV12-3/TRBV12-4	NA	TRBJ1-1	NA	TGTGCCAGCAGAAAGGCAGGGAACACTGAAGCTTTCTTT	CASRKAGNTEAFF
TRBV30	NA	TRBJ1-3	NA	TGTGCCTGGGGGACACTCTCTGGAAACACCATATATTTT	CAWGTLSGNTIYF
TRBV7-6	NA	TRBJ1-2	NA	TGTGCCAGCAGCTTAGGCGGTCCACGAGCTAACTATGGCTACACCTTC	CASSLGGPRANYGYTF
TRBV5-1	NA	TRBJ2-7	NA	TGCGCCAGCAGCTTGGGACTGGGAAGCTACGAGCAGTACTTC	CASSLGLGSYEQYF
TRBV5-4	NA	TRBJ2-1	NA	TGTGCCAGCAGCTTGCGACGGTCGGACAATGAGCAGTTCTTC	CASSLRRSDNEQFF
TRBV7-9	NA	TRBJ2-5	TRBD2	TGTGCCAGCAGCTTAGGGCGGACTAGCGGGGGAGTAGAGACCCAGTACTTC	CASSLGRTSGGVETQYF
TRBV12-5	NA	TRBJ1-1	NA	TGTGCTAGTGGTTTGGACATACTGAACACTGAAGCTTTCTTT	CASGLDILNTEAFF
TRBV3-1/TRBV3-2	NA	TRBJ2-1	NA	TGTGCCAGCAGCCTGGGGGGCAGTAGCGCCCATGAGCAGTTCTTC	CASSLGGSSAHEQFF
TRBV6-5	few	TRBJ1-1	NA	TGTGCCAGCAGTTACTCCCGTACGGGGGAGACTGAAGCTTTCTTT	CASSYSRTGETEAFF
TRBV4-1	NA	TRBJ2-3	TRBD2	TGCGCCAGCAGCCAAGATTCTAGCGGCCCAGATACGCAGTATTTT	CASSQDSSGPDTQYF
TRBV18	NA	TRBJ1-1	TRBD1	TGTGCCAGCTCAAGCAGACAGGGGGGGAACACTGAAGCTTTCTTT	CASSSRQGGNTEAFF
TRBV15	NA	TRBJ2-2	NA	TGTGCCACCAGCATTGAGGGCGGGTGGAACGGGGAGCTGTTTTTT	CATSIEGGWNGELFF
TRBV5-1	NA	TRBJ2-7	NA	TGCGCCAGCAGCTCCACGGGGGACTCAGGTCGCCGTGTCGAGCAGTACTTC	CASSSTGDSGRRVEQYF
TRBV7-9	NA	TRBJ1-2	NA	TGTGCCAGCAGCTTATATGAGTCTGGCTACACCTTC	CASSLYESGYTF
TRBV4-2	NA	TRBJ1-2	NA	TGTGCCAGCAGCCTCGAAAACAGGGAAAGAGGTGGTGGCTACACCTTC	CASSLENRERGGGYTF
TRBV2	NA	TRBJ1-1	NA	TGTGCCAGCAGGGAAGCAGGGGTTTGGACTGAAGCTTTCTTT	CASREAGVWTEAFF
TRBV9	once	TRBJ1-4	NA	TGTGCCAGCAGCCCCGGGGTCGAAAAACTGTTTTTT	CASSPGVEKLFF
TRBV2	NA	TRBJ1-2	NA	TGTGCCAGCTTGCAGGGCCACAACTATGGCTACACCTTC	CASLQGHNYGYTF
TRBV3-1/TRBV3-2	NA	TRBJ2-7	NA	TGTGCCAGCAGCCGGCAAGGGGTCCCCGAGCAGTACTTC	CASSRQGVPEQYF
TRBV12-5	NA	TRBJ1-2	TRBD1	TGTGCTAGTGGCCCAGGGGGCATTACGAACTATGGCTACACCTTC	CASGPGGITNYGYTF